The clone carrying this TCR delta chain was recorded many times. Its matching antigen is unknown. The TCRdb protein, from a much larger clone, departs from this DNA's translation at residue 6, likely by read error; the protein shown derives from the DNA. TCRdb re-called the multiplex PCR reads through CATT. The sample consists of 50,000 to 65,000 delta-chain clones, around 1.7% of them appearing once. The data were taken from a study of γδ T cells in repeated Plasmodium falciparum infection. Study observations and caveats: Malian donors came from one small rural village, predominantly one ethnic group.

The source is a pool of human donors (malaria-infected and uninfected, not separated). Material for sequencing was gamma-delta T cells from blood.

In nucleotides, the CDR3 is TGTGCTCTTGGGGCGTGCCTCCCGTCCTACGACCTCTGGGGGAACACCGATAAACTCATCTTT. It yields the protein CALGACLPSYDLWGNTDKLIF. The chain recombines TRDV1 with TRDJ1; TRDD3 aligns across 8 bases. The junction had 22 bases not matched to a gene; V was cut back by 4 bases and J by 0 bases. The CDR3 loop spans 21 amino acids. Germline values: CDR1 TSWWSYY, CDR2 QGS.